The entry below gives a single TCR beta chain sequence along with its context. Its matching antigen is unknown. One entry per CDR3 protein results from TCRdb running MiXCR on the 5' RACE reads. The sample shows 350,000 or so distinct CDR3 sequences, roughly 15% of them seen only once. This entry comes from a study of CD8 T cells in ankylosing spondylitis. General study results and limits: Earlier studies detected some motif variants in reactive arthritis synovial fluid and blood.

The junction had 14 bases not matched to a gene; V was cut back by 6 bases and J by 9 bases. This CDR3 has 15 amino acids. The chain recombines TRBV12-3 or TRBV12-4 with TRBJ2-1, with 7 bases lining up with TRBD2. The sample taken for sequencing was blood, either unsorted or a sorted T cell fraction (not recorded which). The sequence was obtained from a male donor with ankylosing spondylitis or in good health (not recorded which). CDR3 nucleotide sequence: TGTGCCAGCAGCCCGCCCCGCGGGAGTTACGGTGAGCAGTTCTTC. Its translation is CASSPPRGSYGEQFF.